Listed below are T cell receptor beta chains from one sample, sequenced in a study of cytomegalovirus exposure and HLA in healthy donors. Libraries were prepared by immunoSEQ multiplex PCR; TCRdb keeps only in-frame clonotypes and omits some of them. The sample holds 150,000 to 200,000 clones, 80% to 90% seen once. Sequencing was done on a sample of PBMCs. The receptors come from a man between 18 and 29 years old in good health and CMV-seropositive. The CDR3 runs from the conserved cysteine through the conserved F or W. The D gene is left open where the match is weak. For some rows the clone size is stated as once, few or many, or as a class when expanded; others skip it.

v_gene: TRBV5-6
j_gene: TRBJ2-3
abundance: .
d_gene: TRBD1
CDR3nt: TGTGCCAGCAGCTTGTGGTATAGGGACAGGGATGCAGATACGCAGTATTTT
CDR3aa: CASSLWYRDRDADTQYF

v_gene: TRBV14
j_gene: TRBJ1-2
abundance: .
d_gene: .
CDR3nt: TGTGCCAGCAGCCAAGCGGTCGGTTATAACTATGGCTACACCTTC
CDR3aa: CASSQAVGYNYGYTF

v_gene: TRBV11-3
j_gene: TRBJ1-2
abundance: .
d_gene: TRBD1
CDR3nt: TGTGCCAGCAGCGGCGAGGGACAGGGAGTTGGCTACACCTTC
CDR3aa: CASSGEGQGVGYTF

v_gene: TRBV2
j_gene: TRBJ2-7
abundance: .
d_gene: TRBD2
CDR3nt: TGTGCCAGCAGGCCGAGCGGGGGGATCCCCTACGAGCAGTACTTC
CDR3aa: CASRPSGGIPYEQYF

v_gene: TRBV7-2
j_gene: TRBJ2-1
abundance: .
d_gene: TRBD2
CDR3nt: TGTGCCAGCAGCGACCTACTAGCGGGTGACCCCTTTAAAGGGGAGCAGTTCTTC
CDR3aa: CASSDLLAGDPFKGEQFF

v_gene: TRBV2
j_gene: TRBJ2-3
abundance: few
d_gene: TRBD2
CDR3nt: TGTGCCAGCAGTGCAGGAGGACTAGCGGGGGGGACAGATACGCAGTATTTT
CDR3aa: CASSAGGLAGGTDTQYF

v_gene: TRBV6-1
j_gene: TRBJ1-1
abundance: .
d_gene: TRBD1
CDR3nt: TGTGCCAGCAGTGAACCTGGACAGGCGAACACTGAAGCTTTCTTT
CDR3aa: CASSEPGQANTEAFF

v_gene: TRBV18
j_gene: TRBJ2-7
abundance: .
d_gene: TRBD2
CDR3nt: TGTGCCAGCTCCCGGACTAGCGGAAACTACGAGCAGTACTTC
CDR3aa: CASSRTSGNYEQYF

v_gene: TRBV4-1
j_gene: TRBJ2-2
abundance: .
d_gene: TRBD1
CDR3nt: TGCGCCAGCAGCCGAGAAAACACAGGGGTCACCGGGGAGCTGTTTTTT
CDR3aa: CASSRENTGVTGELFF

v_gene: TRBV7-2
j_gene: TRBJ2-1
abundance: .
d_gene: TRBD2
CDR3nt: TGTGCCAGCAGCTTAACGGCGGGGGGGCGACGCAATGAGCAGTTCTTC
CDR3aa: CASSLTAGGRRNEQFF

v_gene: TRBV4-1
j_gene: TRBJ1-2
abundance: .
d_gene: .
CDR3nt: TGCGCCAGCAGCCAAGAACGACGGGGCTATGGCTACACCTTC
CDR3aa: CASSQERRGYGYTF

v_gene: TRBV29-1
j_gene: TRBJ1-2
abundance: .
d_gene: TRBD1
CDR3nt: TGCAGCGTTGGCGACAGGGTGAATGGCTACACCTTC
CDR3aa: CSVGDRVNGYTF

v_gene: TRBV5-6
j_gene: TRBJ1-2
abundance: .
d_gene: TRBD1
CDR3nt: TGTGCCAGCAGCTTGCCGGGACAGGACTCGGCCTACTATGGCTACACCTTC
CDR3aa: CASSLPGQDSAYYGYTF

v_gene: TRBV11-3
j_gene: TRBJ2-1
abundance: .
d_gene: TRBD1
CDR3nt: TGTGCCAGCAGCTTCGTACAGGGGAATGAGCAGTTCTTC
CDR3aa: CASSFVQGNEQFF

v_gene: TRBV18
j_gene: TRBJ1-1
abundance: .
d_gene: TRBD1
CDR3nt: TGTGCCAGCTCACCACAATCAGGCAGGGGGTTTACTGAAGCTTTCTTT
CDR3aa: CASSPQSGRGFTEAFF

v_gene: TRBV5-1
j_gene: TRBJ2-1
abundance: few
d_gene: TRBD2
CDR3nt: TGCGCCAGCAGCTTGGGCTTAAGTCGGCTAGCGGGGGGCAATGAGCAGTTCTTC
CDR3aa: CASSLGLSRLAGGNEQFF

v_gene: TRBV6-1
j_gene: TRBJ2-3
abundance: .
d_gene: TRBD2
CDR3nt: TGTGCCAGCAGTGAAGCCTGGACTAGCGGAGGTGGCACAGATACGCAGTATTTT
CDR3aa: CASSEAWTSGGGTDTQYF

v_gene: TRBV5-4
j_gene: TRBJ2-1
abundance: .
d_gene: .
CDR3nt: TGTGCCAGCAGCCCCCGGGCCTACAATGAGCAGTTCTTC
CDR3aa: CASSPRAYNEQFF

v_gene: TRBV6-6
j_gene: TRBJ1-2
abundance: .
d_gene: .
CDR3nt: TGTGCCAGCAACGACCGGGGTTCCTGGAAGGGCTACACCTTC
CDR3aa: CASNDRGSWKGYTF

v_gene: TRBV4-1
j_gene: TRBJ2-3
abundance: .
d_gene: .
CDR3nt: TGCGCCAGCAGCCAAGACATAACCTACACAGATACGCAGTATTTT
CDR3aa: CASSQDITYTDTQYF

v_gene: TRBV7-2
j_gene: TRBJ2-3
abundance: .
d_gene: .
CDR3nt: TGTGCCAGCAGCCAGGGGTCGAGATATGGCCCCGGCACAGATACGCAGTATTTT
CDR3aa: CASSQGSRYGPGTDTQYF

v_gene: TRBV6-1
j_gene: TRBJ1-1
abundance: .
d_gene: TRBD1
CDR3nt: TGTGCCAGCAGTATCGACAGGGTGGGCACTGAAGCTTTCTTT
CDR3aa: CASSIDRVGTEAFF

v_gene: TRBV19
j_gene: TRBJ1-5
abundance: .
d_gene: TRBD1
CDR3nt: TGTGCCAGTAGTATGAGGACAGGGAAGAGAACTTTGCAGCATTTT
CDR3aa: CASSMRTGKRTLQHF

v_gene: TRBV29-1
j_gene: TRBJ1-2
abundance: .
d_gene: TRBD1
CDR3nt: TGCAGCGTTCTTGGAGCGGACAGGCGGGGTAACTATGGCTACACCTTC
CDR3aa: CSVLGADRRGNYGYTF